Below, 4 T cell receptor beta chains from the same sample are listed, as sequenced in a study of T cell responses to AZD1222 COVID-19 vaccine. TCRdb's table, derived via immunoSEQ multiplex PCR, lists solely in-frame clones and lacks some. Of approximately 110,000 clones listed, approximately 90% were seen once; the top ten hold around 4.8%. The sample here was peripheral blood, taken on day 0 of AZD1222 vaccination. The receptors shown here come from an adult in good health.

This clone was seen just once. The chain recombines TRBV10-1 with TRBJ2-1; no definite D call. CDR3 length: 12 residues. Per the germline V gene, CDR1 is WNHNN and CDR2 is SYGVQD (reference sequence). V was shortened by 5 bases and J by 5 bases, with 7 bases between the two germline ends. CDR3 nucleotide sequence: TGCGCCAGCAGTATTAACCACAATGAGCAGTTCTTC. It yields the protein CASSINHNEQFF.

This clone is categorized as medium-sized (0.01 to 0.1%). The chain employs TRBV11-2 and TRBJ1-1; 9 nucleotides match TRBD1. The trim removed 2 bases at V and 7 bases at J, leaving 5 bases unmatched. The CDR3 runs 14 residues. Germline V lookup: CDR1 SGHAT, CDR2 FQNNGV. The CDR3 DNA reads TGTGCCAGCAGCTTAAGGGGACAGGGAAGTGAAGCTTTCTTT. This sequence encodes CASSLRGQGSEAFF.

This sequence joins TRBV18 and TRBJ1-2; 8 bases align to TRBD1. The CDR3 contains 15 residues. CDR1 is KGHSH and CDR2 is LQKENI in the germline V gene. The junction had 7 bases not matched to a gene; V was cut back by 1 base and J by 6 bases. The CDR3 DNA reads TGTGCCAGCTCACCACAAGACAGGGGTAATAATGGCTACACCTTC. Residues: CASSPQDRGNNGYTF.

The chain has TRBV7-9 and TRBJ2-7; 7 bases agree with TRBD2. The germline gives CDR1 SEHNR, CDR2 FQNEAQ (reference sequence). J was trimmed by 4 bases and V by 0 bases; bases with no gene match: 15. The CDR3 length is 18 residues. The CDR3 sequence: CASSLAQGGSPLSYEQYF. As DNA, the CDR3 is TGTGCCAGCAGCTTAGCGCAAGGCGGGAGCCCCCTGAGTTACGAGCAGTACTTC.